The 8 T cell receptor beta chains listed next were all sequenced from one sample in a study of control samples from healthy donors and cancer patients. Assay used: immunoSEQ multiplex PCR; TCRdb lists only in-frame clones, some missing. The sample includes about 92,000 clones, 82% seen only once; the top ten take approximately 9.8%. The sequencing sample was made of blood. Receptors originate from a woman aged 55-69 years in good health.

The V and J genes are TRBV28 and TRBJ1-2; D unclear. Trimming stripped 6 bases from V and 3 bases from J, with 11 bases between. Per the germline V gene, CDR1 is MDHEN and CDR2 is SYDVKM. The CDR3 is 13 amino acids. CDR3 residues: CASRMDGYYGYTF. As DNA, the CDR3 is TGTGCCAGCAGGATGGACGGATACTATGGCTACACCTTC.

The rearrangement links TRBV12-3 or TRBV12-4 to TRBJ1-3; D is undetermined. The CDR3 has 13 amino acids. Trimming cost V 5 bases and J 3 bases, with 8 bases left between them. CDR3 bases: TGTGCCAGCAGTCCGTACTTTGGAAACACCATATATTTT. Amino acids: CASSPYFGNTIYF.

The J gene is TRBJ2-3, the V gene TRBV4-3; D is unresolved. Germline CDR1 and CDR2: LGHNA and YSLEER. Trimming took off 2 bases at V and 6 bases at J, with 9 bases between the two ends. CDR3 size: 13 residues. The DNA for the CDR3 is TGCGCCAGCAGCCAAATCCGGGCGGATACGCAGTATTTT. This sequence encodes CASSQIRADTQYF.

The CDR3, as DNA: TGCGCCAGCAGTGACGGCTACGAGCAGTACTTC. Protein: CASSDGYEQYF. The rearrangement uses TRBV10-2 and TRBJ2-7; D is uncertain. V lost 3 bases to trimming and J lost 3 bases, with 3 bases between them. Per the germline V gene, CDR1 is WSHSY and CDR2 is SAAADI. The CDR3 runs to 11 residues.

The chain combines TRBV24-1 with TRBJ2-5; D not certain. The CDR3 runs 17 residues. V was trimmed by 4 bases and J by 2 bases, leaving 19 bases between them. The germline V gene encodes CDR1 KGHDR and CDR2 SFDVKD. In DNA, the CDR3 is TGTGCCACCAGTGACACCCGACCGACAAATAAACAAGAGACCCAGTACTTC. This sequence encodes CATSDTRPTNKQETQYF.

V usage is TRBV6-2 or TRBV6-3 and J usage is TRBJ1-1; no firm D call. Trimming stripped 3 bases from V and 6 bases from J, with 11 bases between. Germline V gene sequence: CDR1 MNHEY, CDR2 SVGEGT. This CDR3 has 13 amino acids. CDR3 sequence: CASSYIKSSEAFF. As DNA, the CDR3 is TGTGCCAGCAGTTATATCAAGAGTTCTGAAGCTTTCTTT.

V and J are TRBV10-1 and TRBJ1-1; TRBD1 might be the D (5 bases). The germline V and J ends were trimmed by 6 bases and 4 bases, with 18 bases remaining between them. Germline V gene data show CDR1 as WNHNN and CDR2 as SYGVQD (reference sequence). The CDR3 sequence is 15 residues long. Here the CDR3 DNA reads TGCGCCAGCAGCGCCTCACGAGGGGATGGCACTGAAGCTTTCTTT. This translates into CASSASRGDGTEAFF.

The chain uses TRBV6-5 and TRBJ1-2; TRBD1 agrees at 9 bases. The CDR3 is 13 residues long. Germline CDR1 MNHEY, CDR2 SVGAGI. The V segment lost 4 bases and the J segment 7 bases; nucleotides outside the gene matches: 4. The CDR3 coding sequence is TGTGCCAGCAGTTTACAGGGGGCAGGTGGCTACACCTTC. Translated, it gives CASSLQGAGGYTF.